This T cell receptor (beta chain) was observed in a study of shared clonotypes between healthy human individuals. Turning to the study itself: Researchers drew samples from two women and a few men aged 18 to 49.

Broader study findings: Collection of samples was limited to blood; tissue repertoires likely differ.

As handled by the study authors: With immunoSEQ giving junction-only sequences and no quality scores, filtering differed. Clones were sequenced by immunoSEQ multiplex PCR, and TCRdb holds only the in-frame ones, with some missing. V, J and clone size are those of that table, while D and trimming were read from the DNA. The table records about 490,000 clones, 70% to 80% of them present only once. Details on this clone: Its antigen remains unknown.

The V and J ends lost 4 bases and 5 bases respectively, with 16 bases between them. The germline V gene has CDR1 SGHRS and CDR2 YFSETQ. This CDR3 has 15 amino acids. The genes are TRBV5-1 and TRBJ2-1; D uncertain. The TCR originated in a woman between 40 and 50 years old in good health. Some clones in this sample may be carry-over from other donors' samples. The sequencing sample was made of PBMCs. CDR3 sequence reads: CASSQRWGRDNEQFF. CDR3 DNA: TGCGCCAGCAGCCAACGGTGGGGTCGAGACAATGAGCAGTTCTTC.